This T cell receptor beta chain came from a study of OX40 agonist ivuxolimab in advanced cancers. Notes on the study in general: CD4+ and CD8+ blood T cells expanded clonally by week 6 at 0.1 to 3.0 mg/kg.

Some clones are missing from TCRdb's copy, which holds only in-frame ones; the method was immunoSEQ multiplex PCR. The sample includes more than 80,000 clones, 90% of them seen just once. Worth noting for this clone: Its target is not known.

This CDR3 spans 13 amino acids. Germline CDR1 SGHDT, CDR2 YYEEEE. V lost 4 bases to trimming and J lost 3 bases, with 8 bases between them. The clonotype comes from an adult with an advanced solid tumor such as melanoma, head and neck, liver or kidney cancer. V and J are TRBV5-6 and TRBJ1-5; D is unclear. This specimen consisted of CD4+ or CD8+ T cells sorted from blood, obtained in a trial of the OX40 agonist ivuxolimab. This CDR3 is CASSTYNNQPQHF. CDR3 sequence (DNA): TGTGCCAGCAGCACGTATAACAATCAGCCCCAGCATTTT. Full variable domain (missing parts from reference TRBV5-6 and TRBJ1-5): DAGVTQSPTHLIKTRGQQVTLRCSPKSGHDTVSWYQQALGQGPQFIFQYYEEEERQRGNFPDRFSGHQFPNYSSELNVNALLLGDSALYLCASSTYNNQPQHFGDGTRLSIL.